This T cell receptor beta chain was found in a study of T cell clonality in common variable immunodeficiency. This clone appeared many times. Its antigen remains unknown. The read falls 3 residues short of the CDR3 end, and the missing part is taken from the germline J gene. Broader study findings: The cause of increased CVID clonality remains unclear without subpopulation sequencing. CVID patient heterogeneity limited repertoire-clinical complication correlations. Shared TCRbeta clones were fewer between CVID subjects than controls. In common variable immunodeficiency, TCR beta chains reportedly carried fewer deletions and N-nucleotide insertions.

With 1 base clipped from V and 4 bases from J, the junction kept 12 bases outside the gene matches. The CDR3 has 16 residues. Germline V gene lookup returns CDR1 GTSNPN and CDR2 SVGIG (reference sequence). Method: immunoSEQ multiplex PCR; TCRdb's copy keeps in-frame clones and lacks some. The data show 40,000 to 50,000 clones, with none appearing a single time. The TCR originated in a person aged 18 to 75 in good health. Sequenced material: peripheral blood mononuclear cells. The V call is TRBV30, the J call TRBJ1-2; 7 nucleotides agree with TRBD1. The covered CDR3 bases are TGTGCCTGGAGTGAAGAACAGGGGCCCTTTTCCTATGGC. This gives the protein CAWSEEQGPFSYG. The entire CDR3 sequence reads CAWSEEQGPFSYGYTF.